This T cell receptor beta chain stems from a study of Ad26.COV2.S vaccination and SARS-CoV-2 variants (dated by TCRdb to the early 2020s). Regarding the complete study: Donors in the vaccine arm were drawn from COV1001, a phase I-IIa trial of Ad26.COV2.S in healthy adults that was multicentre, randomized, double-blind and placebo-controlled. A total of approximately 30 samples were included in the TCR-sequenced set, comprising around 19 Ad26.COV2.S vaccine recipients, 5 placebo recipients and 8 SARS-CoV-2 convalescent individuals. Trial participants were randomized into five groups of five, in which low-dose or high-dose Ad26.COV2.S was given once or twice, or placebo was given on both occasions. TCRbeta repertoire sequencing was used to assess the specificity and breadth of SARS-CoV-2-reactive T cell receptors after Ad26.COV2.S vaccination. Ad26.COV2.S was given intramuscularly at 5x10^10 or 1x10^11 viral particles, as a single shot or as two shots 56 days apart. Investigators did not know the trial group allocation while performing experiments and assessing outcomes. Summary of the overall study and its limitations: It was noted by the authors that total T cell responses may have been underestimated by the TCR breadth and depth analyses. Ad26.COV2.S recipients had higher spike-specific TCR breadth than placebo recipients (P = 0.0014). Comparable non-spike TCR breadth was observed between vaccine and placebo recipients, consistent with only spike being contained in the vaccine. Comparing responses between vaccine doses or regimens was not something the study was powered to do. After vaccination, spike-specific CD8+ and CD4+ T cell responses were reported to show substantial breadth.

The immunoSEQ Assay was the method used to sequence TCRbeta CDR3 regions. After extraction, genomic DNA underwent amplification by bias-controlled multiplex PCR, followed by high-throughput sequencing. As for the original processing: To quantify the absolute abundance of every unique TCRbeta CDR3 region, sequences were collapsed and filtered. Usable DNA was measured by amplifying reference genes present in all nucleated cells, and TCRbeta template counts were normalized to that usable DNA to estimate T cell fraction. Repertoire TCRs were annotated as SARS-CoV-2-specific when V gene, CDR3 amino acid sequence and J gene were exactly matched to a known reactive TCR set. The reference SARS-CoV-2 TCR set was derived from MIRA and filtered for enrichment in COVID-19-positive ImmuneCODE repertoires, a step that removed public or cross-reactive TCRs. Based on the MIRA antigens, annotated TCRs were further analysed at the level of specific ORF or position within ORF. Breadth was defined as the number of annotated unique rearrangements divided by the total number of unique productive rearrangements, and depth was defined as the summed frequency of the annotated unique rearrangements. Group comparisons of TCR breadth used two-sided Wilcoxon rank-sum tests. Sourced from immuneACCESS, this table was stored by TCRdb with only in-frame sequences that have V and J called. A share of the clones is absent; for the studies checked, an unresolved V gene accounts for under half, and the remainder has no known explanation. The DNA gave D and trimming, while V, J and clone size come from that table. For this sample there are almost 400,000 clones; 75% to 90% appear just once. Around 1.8% of the sample is in the top ten clones.

The treatment or condition label corresponds to: roughly 18 received Ad26.COV2.S at low or high dose, single or two shots; 5 received placebo; per-sample allocation not given. For vaccine and placebo recipients, repertoires were sequenced using samples collected on day 63 after the first injection. In Cohort 1b, around 25 adults aged 18-55 years were enrolled at a single site in Boston, USA, between 29 July and 7 August 2020. Ad26.COV2.S consisted of a replication-incompetent adenovirus type 26 vector by which a prefusion-stabilized SARS-CoV-2 spike protein from the original Wuhan strain was expressed. Sequences MDHEN (CDR1) and SYDVKM (CDR2) are obtained from the germline V gene. V is clipped by 6 bases and J by 3 bases, and the sequence between their germline boundaries is 11 bases long. The CDR3 has 13 amino acids, counting the end cysteine and phenylalanine. The read is trimmed to its CDR3 DNA, 39 bases read in frame from base 1.

In regard to this clone: This clone's antigen is unknown. Base qualities were left out, and no much larger clone turns up one base away.

This chain is built from TRBV28 and TRBJ2-5; the D gene is unclear. The sequence derives from a person between 18 and 65 years old who received the Ad26.COV2.S COVID-19 vaccine or a placebo. The sample here was peripheral blood, taken in a trial of Ad26.COV2.S vaccine versus placebo. The CDR3 sequence is CASSLSAEETQYF. At the DNA level, the sequence is TGTGCCAGCAGCCTCTCGGCGGAAGAGACCCAGTACTTC.